This T cell receptor (beta chain) is from a study of response to subunit inactivated influenza vaccine (dated 2018 in TCRdb). Looking at the study overall: To follow how T cells responded to a trivalent subunit inactivated influenza vaccine, the researchers relied on deep quantitative profiling of the T cell receptor repertoire. Overall results and qualifications from the work: The authors suggested that each seasonal influenza vaccination may recruit only a limited number of new T cells.

Note on this clonotype: It has no known antigen specificity. No base qualities exist here, and no much larger clone lies one base off it.

The trim is 3 bases for V and 5 bases for J, with a gap of 14 bases between the germline ends. The CDR3 covers 15 residues, taking in both the cysteine and the phenylalanine. Solely the CDR3 DNA is kept, with 45 bases framed from the first base. Library prep was done by RT-PCR. Sequencing was carried out with an Illumina HiSeq 2500. TCRdb passed the public sequencing reads through fastp at Q25 and MiXCR, retaining productive beta sequences. Each entry merges the rows of one CDR3 protein and shows their most common DNA and genes. The sample table records 530,000 or so distinct CDR3 sequences; 12% of these occur just once. About 9.4% of the sample belongs to the ten largest clones.

The clonotype comes from a man aged 50 or older who received an inactivated influenza vaccine. Donor details come from another sample of the same person, matched by shared clones. The V gene is TRBV12-3 or TRBV12-4 and the J gene is TRBJ1-5, with TRBD1 perhaps the D gene, on 6 matching bases. Sample: PBMCs from blood, taken on the day of vaccination. The CDR3 amino acid sequence is: CASSLYRDEHQPQHF. The bases read TGTGCCAGCAGTTTGTACAGGGACGAGCATCAGCCCCAGCATTTT.